One sample yielded the 23 T cell receptor beta chains listed below, sequenced in a study of cytomegalovirus exposure and HLA in healthy donors. PCR primers comprised 60 Vbeta and 13 Jbeta primers. Here immunoSEQ multiplex PCR was the method, and the copy in TCRdb shows in-frame clones only, minus some. The top ten clones hold more than 7% of a sample with around 120,000 clones, 80% of them seen once. Sequenced: PBMCs. These receptors were obtained from a female donor in good health and CMV-seropositive.

CDR3: CASSYSGETQYF. CDR3 nucleotides: TGTGCCAGCAGCTACTCAGGGGAGACCCAGTACTTC. The J gene is TRBJ2-5, the V gene TRBV11-3; TRBD1 might be the D (5 bases). This CDR3 comprises 12 residues. V was clipped by 4 bases and J by 5 bases, with 8 bases between them. Germline V CDR1 and CDR2: SGHNT, YENEEA.

This chain links TRBV2 with TRBJ2-2, with D perhaps TRBD1 (5 bases). V was trimmed by 5 bases and J by 6 bases, leaving 10 bases between them. Germline assignment: CDR1 SNHLY and CDR2 FYNNEI. The CDR3 length is 13 residues. The CDR3 spells CASSIKGPGELFF. CDR3 nucleotide sequence: TGTGCCAGCAGTATAAAGGGGCCCGGGGAGCTGTTTTTT. The full variable domain, in which reference TRBV2 and TRBJ2-2 provide the parts outside the CDR3, is EPEVTQTPSHQVTQMGQEVILRCVPISNHLYFYWYRQILGQKVEFLVSFYNNEISEKSEIFDDQFSVERPDGSNFTLKIRSTKLEDSAMYFCASSIKGPGELFFGEGSRLTVL.

The chain has TRBV10-3 and TRBJ2-1, with TRBD1 as a possible D gene (6 bases). This CDR3 is built from 13 residues. The germline gives CDR1 ENHRY, CDR2 SYGVKD. Trimming stripped 7 bases from V and 3 bases from J, with 10 bases between. The CDR3 nucleotides read TGTGCCATCACTGCGGACAGCTACAATGAGCAGTTCTTC. Amino acid sequence: CAITADSYNEQFF.

This clone showed up just once. The chain recombines TRBV7-7 with TRBJ2-5, with 9 bases lining up with TRBD2. V shed 4 bases and J 5 bases; nucleotides not matched to a gene: 2. Per the germline V gene, CDR1 is SSHAT and CDR2 is FNYEAQ (reference sequence). The CDR3 covers 13 residues. The CDR3 DNA follows: TGTGCCAGCAGCTACGGACTAGCGGAGACCCAGTACTTC. Its protein product is CASSYGLAETQYF.

Only one count was recorded for this clone. The gene calls are TRBV7-2 and TRBJ2-5; D is perhaps TRBD1 (7 bases). The CDR3 spans 14 residues. The germline CDR1 and CDR2 sequences are SGHTA and FQGNSA. Trimming removed 4 bases at V and 5 bases at J, with 14 bases between. The CDR3 is CASSYQGGRETQYF. Written as DNA, the CDR3 is TGTGCCAGCAGCTATCAGGGGGGCCGGGAGACCCAGTACTTC.

The genes are TRBV15 and TRBJ2-3, with 11 bases identical to TRBD2. The CDR3 extends over 18 amino acids. The V gene's germline CDR1 is LNHNV and CDR2 YYDKDF (reference sequence). The V segment lost 0 bases and the J segment 1 base; nucleotides outside the gene matches: 6. DNA for the CDR3: TGTGCCACCAGCAGAGAGGTTTCACTAGCGGGGGGCACAGATACGCAGTATTTT. Its translation is CATSREVSLAGGTDTQYF.

V and J are TRBV5-1 and TRBJ2-2; TRBD1 might be the D (5 bases). Between the trimmed V and J ends, which lost 0 bases and 4 bases, there was a span of 7 bases. CDR1 is SGHRS, CDR2 YFSETQ, per germline. The CDR3 loop spans 14 amino acids. The CDR3 DNA sequence: TGCGCCAGCAGCTTGGGGGGCCCCACCGGGGAGCTGTTTTTT. It encodes CASSLGGPTGELFF. The full variable domain, completed using reference TRBV5-1 and TRBJ2-2, is KAGVTQTPRYLIKTRGQQVTLSCSPISGHRSVSWYQQTPGQGLQFLFEYFSETQRNKGNFPGRFSGRQFSNSRSEMNVSTLELGDSALYLCASSLGGPTGELFFGEGSRLTVL.

The rearrangement uses TRBV5-6 and TRBJ1-4; D remains ambiguous. This CDR3 region has 16 residues. The germline V gene encodes CDR1 SGHDT and CDR2 YYEEEE. The V and J ends lost 6 bases and 0 bases respectively, with 15 bases between them. The CDR3 is CASTLGGSATNEKLFF. The CDR3 DNA follows: TGTGCCAGCACCCTGGGTGGGAGTGCAACTAATGAAAAACTGTTTTTT.

The chain uses TRBV10-3 and TRBJ2-7; 11 nucleotides line up with TRBD1. J was trimmed by 2 bases and V by 6 bases; bases with no gene match: 6. Germline CDR1 reads ENHRY; CDR2 reads SYGVKD. The CDR3 extends over 15 amino acids. Written as DNA, the CDR3 is TGTGCCATCAGCAGCCCGGGACAGGGGGCCTACGAGCAGTACTTC. Residues: CAISSPGQGAYEQYF.

In regard to this clone: The conserved final phenylalanine or tryptophan is absent from the CDR3, which likely points to a read error. The chain recombines TRBV2 with TRBJ1-1, with D perhaps matching TRBD1 (5 bases). Trimming stripped 6 bases from V and 3 bases from J, with 14 bases between. Per the germline V gene, CDR1 is SNHLY and CDR2 is FYNNEI. The CDR3 is made up of 14 amino acids. CDR3 DNA sequence: TGTGCCAGCAGCGACAGAACCGGGCACACTGAAGCTTTCCTT. It specifies CASSDRTGHTEAFL.

CDR3 in amino acids: CASSAGTGVAGELFF. The CDR3 region has the DNA TGTGCCAGCAGCGCCGGGACAGGGGTCGCCGGGGAGCTGTTTTTT. V is TRBV5-5 and J is TRBJ2-2, with 10 bases lining up with TRBD1. V shed 4 bases and J 6 bases; nucleotides not matched to a gene: 6. Per germline, CDR1 SGHKS and CDR2 YYEKEE (reference sequence). The length of the CDR3 is 15 residues.

The chain couples TRBV5-1 to TRBJ2-2; TRBD1 aligns across 7 bases. V was pared by 5 bases and J by 6 bases, with 4 bases of the junction left unmatched. CDR1 SGHRS and CDR2 YFSETQ come from the germline V gene. The CDR3 is 13 amino acids. This chain's CDR3 is CASRQTGAGELFF. The CDR3 nucleotides are TGCGCCAGCAGGCAAACAGGGGCCGGGGAGCTGTTTTTT. Together with reference TRBV5-1 and TRBJ2-2, the CDR3 gives the full variable domain: KAGVTQTPRYLIKTRGQQVTLSCSPISGHRSVSWYQQTPGQGLQFLFEYFSETQRNKGNFPGRFSGRQFSNSRSEMNVSTLELGDSALYLCASRQTGAGELFFGEGSRLTVL.

This clone has just one count. V and J are TRBV27 and TRBJ1-2; 12 bases map to TRBD1. Per germline, CDR1 MNHEY and CDR2 SMNVEV (reference sequence). The V and J ends lost 5 bases and 8 bases, in that order; junction bases with no gene match: 9. The CDR3 runs 15 residues. This chain's CDR3 is CASSAPGQGAGGYTF. CDR3 DNA: TGTGCCAGCAGTGCTCCGGGACAGGGGGCTGGCGGCTACACCTTC.

This clone was seen once. The V gene is TRBV2, the J gene TRBJ1-2, with D possibly TRBD1 on 5 matching bases. Germline lookup yields CDR1 SNHLY and CDR2 FYNNEI. CDR3 length: 14 residues. V was trimmed by 10 bases and J by 4 bases, leaving 19 bases between them. In nucleotides, the CDR3 is TGTGCCACCGGACAAGGAAAAACAACCTATGGCTACACCTTC. This encodes CATGQGKTTYGYTF.

CDR3 sequence reads: CAWSGALQGEKLFF. CDR3 nucleotides: TGTGCCTGGAGTGGTGCCTTACAGGGGGAAAAACTGTTTTTT. V gene TRBV30 combines with J gene TRBJ1-4, with TRBD1 matching 7 bases. Per the germline V gene, CDR1 is GTSNPN and CDR2 is SVGIG (reference sequence). Trimming took 1 base from V and 8 from J; bases not matched to a gene: 7. The CDR3 runs 14 residues.

The chain is built from TRBV5-4 and TRBJ2-2, with TRBD1 matching over 8 bases. The CDR3 is 15 residues long. The germline V gene encodes CDR1 SGHNT and CDR2 YYREEE (reference sequence). J gave up 8 bases and V 4 bases, and 10 bases lay outside the gene matches. This chain's CDR3 is CASSPPSQGAGELFF. The CDR3 bases are TGTGCCAGCAGCCCCCCGTCCCAGGGGGCTGGGGAGCTGTTTTTT. The full variable domain, in which reference TRBV5-4 and TRBJ2-2 provide the parts outside the CDR3, is ETGVTQSPTHLIKTRGQQVTLRCSSQSGHNTVSWYQQALGQGPQFIFQYYREEENGRGNFPPRFSGLQFPNYSSELNVNALELDDSALYLCASSPPSQGAGELFFGEGSRLTVL.

The chain employs TRBV6-1 and TRBJ2-7; 8 nucleotides match TRBD1. The ends lost 4 bases at V and 0 bases at J; junction bases unmatched: 5. The CDR3 runs to 15 residues. Germline values: CDR1 MNHNS, CDR2 SASEGT. The CDR3 DNA reads as TGTGCCAGCAGTGTGACAGGGGCCCTCTCCTACGAGCAGTACTTC. This sequence encodes CASSVTGALSYEQYF.

This clone showed up just once. This rearrangement joins TRBV10-3 to TRBJ2-1, with D possibly TRBD2 on 6 matching bases. This CDR3 spans 15 amino acids. Trimming stripped 4 bases from V and 0 bases from J, with 10 bases between. Germline V CDR1 and CDR2: ENHRY, SYGVKD. The CDR3 sequence is CAISVGGASYNEQFF. CDR3 nucleotide sequence: TGTGCCATCAGTGTGGGCGGGGCCTCCTACAATGAGCAGTTCTTC.

The chain combines TRBV7-2 with TRBJ1-3; 9 positions agree with TRBD1. Germline V gene data show CDR1 as SGHTA and CDR2 as FQGNSA. The CDR3 length is 17 residues. V was clipped by 3 bases and J by 2 bases; unmatched bases: 8. The CDR3: CASSLHIRDRAGNTIYF. CDR3 DNA: TGTGCCAGCAGCTTGCACATACGGGACAGGGCTGGAAACACCATATATTTT.

The chain recombines TRBV4-2 with TRBJ2-5; TRBD2 matches 7 bases. V shed 1 base and J 2 bases; nucleotides not matched to a gene: 7. CDR1 and CDR2 from the germline V gene are LGHNA and YNFKEQ. The CDR3 totals 16 residues. CDR3 DNA sequence: TGTGCCAGCAGCCAAGCCGGGGGGTCGGCACAAGAGACCCAGTACTTC. This gives the protein CASSQAGGSAQETQYF.

This rearrangement joins TRBV6-5 to TRBJ1-2; a possible D gene is TRBD1 (5 bases). CDR3 length: 14 amino acids. Deletions cut 2 bases from V and 5 bases from J, with 12 bases between. Germline CDR1 MNHEY, CDR2 SVGAGI. The CDR3 nucleotides are TGTGCCAGCAGTTACGGGGGGATAGGGTATGGCTACACCTTC. Translating it yields CASSYGGIGYGYTF.

The chain recombines TRBV6-1 with TRBJ1-2; possibly TRBD1 for D (6 bases). CDR3 length: 15 residues. V was pared by 4 bases and J by 2 bases, with 14 bases between. Germline CDR1 MNHNS, CDR2 SASEGT. CDR3 residues: CASSVGGGLNYGYTF. Written as DNA, the CDR3 is TGTGCCAGCAGTGTCGGGGGGGGGCTCAACTATGGCTACACCTTC.

The CDR3 DNA follows: TGTGCCAGCAGTGAATTGAGGGCTAGAACCGGGGAGCTGTTTTTT. Amino acids: CASSELRARTGELFF. J is TRBJ2-2 and V is TRBV6-1; maybe TRBD2 (5 bases). V was cut by 2 bases and J by 5 bases, with 12 bases left in between. From germline, CDR1 is MNHNS and CDR2 SASEGT. The CDR3 consists of 15 residues.